The 30 T cell receptor beta chains reported below all come from one sample, sequenced in a study of PD-1 blockade in classical Hodgkin lymphoma (dated by TCRdb to 2018 to 2021). The time point tag for this specimen amounts to: cycle 4 day 1 (C4D1), after less than seven weeks of nivolumab. All trial patients had relapsed after autologous stem cell transplantation, with cohorts A, B and C differing in prior brentuximab vedotin exposure. Library method: the immunoSEQ multiplex PCR assay. The source is immuneACCESS, and TCRdb retained only in-frame sequences with V and J called. Part of the clones is not carried over; for the studies checked, unresolved V genes explain less than half of this, and the remainder is unexplained. This sample holds around 90,000 clones; about three quarters were observed only once. The top ten constitute less than 10% of the sample. The material sequenced was peripheral blood mononuclear cells (PBMCs), taken before the fourth cycle of nivolumab. Receptor source: a human donor with classical Hodgkin lymphoma.

This clone was found a few times. The chain has TRBV5-4 and TRBJ2-1; no reliable D call. Germline CDR1 reads SGHNT; CDR2 reads YYREEE (reference sequence). The CDR3 runs to 13 residues. V lost 3 bases and J lost 0, with 4 bases in between. DNA of the CDR3: TGTGCCAGCAGCTGGGACTCCTACAATGAGCAGTTCTTC. Amino acid sequence: CASSWDSYNEQFF.

V gene TRBV6-5 combines with J gene TRBJ2-3; 8 positions match TRBD2. Germline V CDR1 and CDR2: MNHEY, SVGAGI. This CDR3 spans 14 amino acids. The J segment lost 4 bases and the V segment lost 5 bases, leaving 5 bases of the junction unmatched. This CDR3 reads CASSILAVADTQYF. Here the CDR3 DNA reads TGTGCCAGCAGTATACTAGCGGTCGCAGATACGCAGTATTTT.

This chain connects TRBV6-1 to TRBJ2-2, with D possibly TRBD2 on 6 matching bases. Per the germline V gene, CDR1 is MNHNS and CDR2 is SASEGT. The CDR3 length is 13 residues. The germline V and J ends were trimmed by 8 bases and 0 bases, with 7 bases remaining between them. CDR3 in DNA: TGTGCCAGCCGGGGGACGAACACCGGGGAGCTGTTTTTT. Translation gives CASRGTNTGELFF.

This rearrangement joins TRBV5-1 to TRBJ2-1; tentatively, D is TRBD1 (6 bases). This CDR3 comprises 18 residues. CDR1 SGHRS and CDR2 YFSETQ come from the germline V gene. Trimming pared 4 bases from V and 4 bases from J, leaving 24 bases between. The CDR3 sequence: CASSPEGLVVGGYNEQFF. For the CDR3, the DNA is TGCGCCAGCAGCCCTGAAGGATTAGTAGTAGGGGGATACAATGAGCAGTTCTTC.

The chain couples TRBV28 to TRBJ2-1, with D uncertain. This CDR3 contains 11 residues. V lost 3 bases, J lost 4 bases, and 1 base lay in between. Germline V gene sequence: CDR1 MDHEN, CDR2 SYDVKM. CDR3 in DNA: TGTGCCAGCAGTTTTTACAATGAGCAGTTCTTC. Translating it yields CASSFYNEQFF.

The chain couples TRBV9 to TRBJ1-6, with 8 bases lining up with TRBD1. Germline V gene sequence: CDR1 SGDLS, CDR2 YYNGEE. The ends lost 0 bases at V and 10 bases at J; junction bases unmatched: 18. The CDR3 consists of 19 residues. CDR3 in amino acids: CASSVACGDETGVGSPLHF. The CDR3 DNA reads as TGTGCCAGCAGCGTAGCGTGTGGGGACGAGACAGGGGTGGGATCACCCCTCCACTTT. Together with reference TRBV9 and TRBJ1-6, the CDR3 gives the full variable domain: DSGVTQTPKHLITATGQRVTLRCSPRSGDLSVYWYQQSLDQGLQFLIQYYNGEERAKGNILERFSAQQFPDLHSELNLSSLELGDSALYFCASSVACGDETGVGSPLHFGNGTRLTVT.

The chain is built from TRBV4-2 and TRBJ2-7; tentative D call: TRBD1 (6 bases). The CDR3 runs to 16 residues. CDR1 and CDR2 from the germline V gene are LGHNA and YNFKEQ. Trimming removed 1 base from V and 2 bases from J, with 15 bases in between. The CDR3 loop is CASSQVITGSTYEQYF. The CDR3 DNA reads as TGTGCCAGCAGCCAAGTCATAACAGGGAGCACCTACGAGCAGTACTTC.

This clone was counted between two and nine times. The V and J genes are TRBV19 and TRBJ2-7; D is perhaps TRBD2 (5 bases). V gave up 3 bases and J gave up 2 bases, with 8 bases separating them. This CDR3 has 13 amino acids. CDR1 is LNHDA, CDR2 SQIVND, per germline (reference sequence). The CDR3 region is CASSMDGTYEQYF. CDR3 bases: TGTGCCAGTAGTATGGACGGGACCTACGAGCAGTACTTC.

This sequence joins TRBV11-1 and TRBJ2-1; 8 nucleotides match TRBD2. The germline gives CDR1 SGHAT, CDR2 FQDESV (reference sequence). The CDR3 is made up of 17 amino acids. Trimming cost V 6 bases and J 0 bases; bases outside gene matches: 10. The CDR3 spells CASRPGLAESSYNEQFF. The CDR3 nucleotides read TGTGCCAGCAGACCCGGACTAGCCGAAAGCTCCTACAATGAGCAGTTCTTC.

The chain recombines TRBV12-5 with TRBJ1-1, with TRBD1 matching 7 bases. The CDR3 length is 13 residues. V lost 3 bases and J lost 8; bases outside the gene matches: 6. Germline assignment: CDR1 LGHNT and CDR2 FRNRAP. The CDR3 sequence is CASGLSGTAEAFF. CDR3 DNA sequence: TGTGCTAGTGGTTTATCCGGGACAGCCGAAGCTTTCTTT.

This clone was seen just once. This chain joins TRBV19 and TRBJ1-2, with D perhaps matching TRBD1 (6 bases). The germline V gene encodes CDR1 LNHDA and CDR2 SQIVND (reference sequence). V was clipped by 3 bases and J by 3 bases, with 11 bases between them. This CDR3 has 14 residues. The CDR3 DNA reads TGTGCCAGTAGTATCCAGGGGAAGTACTATGGCTACACCTTC. As protein: CASSIQGKYYGYTF.

The gene calls are TRBV6-5 and TRBJ1-5, with D possibly being TRBD1 (6 bases). Trimming left V 7 bases short and J 0 bases short, with 10 bases between. The CDR3 has 14 amino acids. Germline-derived CDR1 and CDR2 are MNHEY and SVGAGI. The DNA for the CDR3 is TGTGCCAGCATTGAGACAGGTAGCAATCAGCCCCAGCATTTT. It yields the protein CASIETGSNQPQHF.

This chain connects TRBV6-6 to TRBJ2-7; TRBD1 agrees at 9 bases. This CDR3 is built from 15 residues. V trimming: 2 bases; J trimming: 5 bases; junction bases outside the gene matches: 7. Germline V gene data show CDR1 as MNHNY and CDR2 as SVGAGI (reference sequence). CDR3 amino acids: CASSYPLTGGHEQYF. CDR3 coding DNA: TGTGCCAGCAGTTACCCCTTGACAGGGGGTCACGAGCAGTACTTC.

The V gene is TRBV28, the J gene TRBJ2-2, with 7 positions matching TRBD1. V trimming: 5 bases; J trimming: 0 bases; junction bases outside the gene matches: 9. The CDR3 spans 17 residues. Germline V CDR1 and CDR2: MDHEN, SYDVKM. The CDR3 sequence: CASSTREGAANTGELFF. CDR3 sequence (DNA): TGTGCCAGCAGTACTCGAGAGGGGGCGGCGAACACCGGGGAGCTGTTTTTT.

The J gene is TRBJ1-2, the V gene TRBV28, with no clear D. Trimming removed 5 bases at V and 4 bases at J, with 11 bases between. Germline lookup yields CDR1 MDHEN and CDR2 SYDVKM. The CDR3 has 13 amino acids. The CDR3 sequence is CASSTRTGYGYTF. CDR3 coding DNA: TGTGCCAGCAGTACCCGGACGGGCTATGGCTACACCTTC.

V usage is TRBV5-1 and J usage is TRBJ2-3; D might be TRBD1 (5 bases). Germline-derived CDR1 and CDR2 are SGHRS and YFSETQ. Trimming cost V 0 bases and J 6 bases, with 11 bases left between them. There are 14 residues in the CDR3. The CDR3 nucleotides read TGCGCCAGCAGCTTGGGACTCCCAGGGGATACGCAGTATTTT. Its protein is CASSLGLPGDTQYF. Full variable domain (outside the CDR3, taken from reference TRBV5-1 and TRBJ2-3): KAGVTQTPRYLIKTRGQQVTLSCSPISGHRSVSWYQQTPGQGLQFLFEYFSETQRNKGNFPGRFSGRQFSNSRSEMNVSTLELGDSALYLCASSLGLPGDTQYFGPGTRLTVL.

The V gene is TRBV2, the J gene TRBJ2-5, with TRBD1 as a possible D gene (5 bases). CDR3 size: 14 residues. The V end lost 8 bases, the J end lost 5 bases, and 18 bases lay between the germline ends. From germline, CDR1 is SNHLY and CDR2 FYNNEI. The CDR3 nucleotides read TGTGCCAGCGCCAGGGCCTTGATGGGGGAGACCCAGTACTTC. It encodes CASARALMGETQYF.

The rearrangement uses TRBV9 and TRBJ1-6, with D unresolved. The CDR3 has 13 residues. V lost 6 bases to trimming and J lost 7 bases, with 11 bases between them. Per germline, CDR1 SGDLS and CDR2 YYNGEE. The CDR3 reads CASTHGLNSPLHF. In DNA, the CDR3 is TGTGCCAGCACCCATGGATTGAATTCACCCCTCCACTTT.

This sequence joins TRBV6-5 and TRBJ2-7; 7 positions agree with TRBD1. CDR1 and CDR2 (germline): MNHEY, SVGAGI. The CDR3 loop spans 15 amino acids. Trimming took 2 bases from V and 1 from J; bases not matched to a gene: 5. The CDR3 region has the DNA TGTGCCAGCAGTTACACTCCGACAGGGTCCTACGAGCAGTACTTC. Protein sequence: CASSYTPTGSYEQYF.

This clone was observed a single time. This chain joins TRBV30 and TRBJ2-3; 7 bases match TRBD1. The CDR3 spans 16 residues. Trimming took 0 bases from V and 0 from J; bases not matched to a gene: 6. Per germline, CDR1 GTSNPN and CDR2 SVGIG (reference sequence). This CDR3 reads CAWSVGDSPSTDTQYF. CDR3 sequence (DNA): TGTGCCTGGAGTGTTGGGGACAGCCCTAGCACAGATACGCAGTATTTT.

The chain employs TRBV5-4 and TRBJ2-5; 7 bases align to TRBD1. V dropped 7 bases and J dropped 4; count of bases not matched to a gene: 10. There are 14 residues in the CDR3. CDR1 and CDR2 (germline): SGHNT, YYREEE (reference sequence). CDR3 coding DNA: TGTGCCAGCCGTTACAGGGGTATTGGAGAGACCCAGTACTTC. It is translated as CASRYRGIGETQYF.

V usage is TRBV19 and J usage is TRBJ2-7, with D possibly TRBD2 on 5 matching bases. Trimming cost V 4 bases and J 9 bases, with 22 bases left between them. CDR1 LNHDA and CDR2 SQIVND come from the germline V gene (reference sequence). The CDR3 is 15 amino acids. Here the CDR3 DNA reads TGTGCCAGTAGTAGTGACGGGTGGGGTAGCGTGGGGCAGTACTTC. Its translation: CASSSDGWGSVGQYF.

This rearrangement joins TRBV11-2 to TRBJ1-1; a possible D gene is TRBD1 (5 bases). Trimming pared 2 bases from V and 3 bases from J, leaving 13 bases between. The V gene's germline CDR1 is SGHAT and CDR2 FQNNGV. There are 15 residues in the CDR3. The CDR3 reads CASSLTGHVDTEAFF. In DNA form, the CDR3 reads TGTGCCAGCAGCTTAACCGGACACGTAGACACTGAAGCTTTCTTT. Complete variable domain (other parts from reference TRBV11-2 and TRBJ1-1): EAGVAQSPRYKIIEKRQSVAFWCNPISGHATLYWYQQILGQGPKLLIQFQNNGVVDDSQLPKDRFSAERLKGVDSTLKIQPAKLEDSAVYLCASSLTGHVDTEAFFGQGTRLTVV.

The chain is built from TRBV7-6 and TRBJ1-2, with D uncertain. The CDR3 runs to 12 residues. Germline lookup yields CDR1 SGHVS and CDR2 FNYEAQ. V shed 5 bases and J shed 6 bases, with 10 bases lying between them. In DNA, the CDR3 is TGTGCCAGCAGCGTAGACTCTCATGGCTACACCTTC. This gives the protein CASSVDSHGYTF.

This chain joins TRBV9 and TRBJ2-1, with D unresolved. Deletions cut 0 bases from V and 10 bases from J, with 8 bases between. CDR3 length equals 12 residues. The germline V gene has CDR1 SGDLS and CDR2 YYNGEE. In DNA form, the CDR3 reads TGTGCCAGCAGCGTAGCTTACTCCGAGCAGTTCTTC. It yields the protein CASSVAYSEQFF.

The chain is built from TRBV19 and TRBJ1-4; tentative D call: TRBD1 (6 bases). With 5 bases removed from V and 2 bases from J, the gap between germline ends came to 9 bases. This CDR3 is 14 amino acids long. Per the germline V gene, CDR1 is LNHDA and CDR2 is SQIVND (reference sequence). In nucleotides, the CDR3 is TGTGCCAGTAGTCTCCAGGGGACTAATGAAAAACTGTTTTTT. This gives the protein CASSLQGTNEKLFF.

The count of this clone is one. The chain carries TRBV5-1 and TRBJ2-3; 14 bases map to TRBD2. CDR1 SGHRS and CDR2 YFSETQ come from the germline V gene. V was pared by 0 bases and J by 2 bases, with 5 bases of the junction left unmatched. This CDR3 region has 18 residues. CDR3 sequence (DNA): TGCGCCAGCAGCTTGGCCGGACTAGCGGGGGGCTACACAGATACGCAGTATTTT. The encoded protein is CASSLAGLAGGYTDTQYF.

The rearrangement links TRBV5-4 to TRBJ2-5, with D perhaps TRBD1 (6 bases). CDR1 is SGHNT, CDR2 YYREEE, per germline (reference sequence). The V end was cut by 0 bases, the J end by 4 bases, with 10 bases between. This CDR3 comprises 14 residues. CDR3 loop: CASSLVQGGETQYF. The CDR3 DNA reads as TGTGCCAGCAGCTTGGTACAGGGCGGAGAGACCCAGTACTTC.

This chain connects TRBV13 to TRBJ2-7; D may be TRBD2 (5 bases). Germline V gene data show CDR1 as PRHDT and CDR2 as FYEKMQ (reference sequence). The V and J ends lost 0 bases and 0 bases respectively, with 18 bases between them. The CDR3 length is 18 residues. CDR3 loop: CASSLGEDSWRSSYEQYF. In DNA form, the CDR3 reads TGTGCCAGCAGCTTAGGCGAGGACTCCTGGAGGAGCTCCTACGAGCAGTACTTC. The full variable domain, completed using reference TRBV13 and TRBJ2-7, is AAGVIQSPRHLIKEKRETATLKCYPIPRHDTVYWYQQGPGQDPQFLISFYEKMQSDKGSIPDRFSAQQFSDYHSELNMSSLELGDSALYFCASSLGEDSWRSSYEQYFGPGTRLTVT.

The table lists this clone with many counts. The chain recombines TRBV5-6 with TRBJ2-7; the D gene is possibly TRBD1 (5 bases). The V gene's germline CDR1 is SGHDT and CDR2 YYEEEE. V lost 1 base and J 4 bases, leaving 18 bases between the germline ends. The CDR3 is 16 residues long. The CDR3 bases are TGTGCCAGCAGCTTGAGGCCCAGGGCAAAAGGTTACGAGCAGTACTTC. Amino acids: CASSLRPRAKGYEQYF.